These T cell receptor beta chains were read from a single sample in a study of shared clonotypes between healthy human individuals. This table comes from immunoSEQ multiplex PCR, and its TCRdb copy is limited to in-frame clones, with some not included. This sample yields millions of clones, of which roughly 95% are seen a single time; roughly 1.1% belongs to the top ten. Sequenced sample: naive CD8+ T cells sorted from blood. These receptors came from a man aged 18 to 35 in good health. Each CDR3 is given with its conserved first and last residue. Each record gives: J gene, V gene, clone size, D gene, CDR3 DNA, CDR3 protein. D genes are given only for firm matches. The size field is filled for only some rows; it gives once, few, many or a size class.

J gene: TRBJ2-5
V gene: TRBV30
clone size: NA
D gene: NA
CDR3 DNA: TGTGCCTGGAGTGTTGATATGGCTAGCGACGGGATTTGGGCAGAGACCCAGTACTTC
CDR3 protein: CAWSVDMASDGIWAETQYF

J gene: TRBJ2-7
V gene: TRBV5-1
clone size: NA
D gene: TRBD1
CDR3 DNA: TGCGCCAGCAGTCCACCGGACAGGGCCCACGAGCAGTACTTC
CDR3 protein: CASSPPDRAHEQYF

J gene: TRBJ2-7
V gene: TRBV30
clone size: NA
D gene: TRBD1
CDR3 DNA: TGTGCCTGGAGTGTACGAGGGACAGGGACATACGAGCAGTACTTC
CDR3 protein: CAWSVRGTGTYEQYF

J gene: TRBJ1-5
V gene: TRBV15
clone size: few
D gene: NA
CDR3 DNA: TGTGCCACCAGCAGAGAAGGCAATCAGCCCCAGCATTTT
CDR3 protein: CATSREGNQPQHF

J gene: TRBJ2-7
V gene: TRBV5-4
clone size: NA
D gene: NA
CDR3 DNA: TGTGCCAGCAGCCCCGGGGACTCCTACGAGCAGTACTTC
CDR3 protein: CASSPGDSYEQYF

J gene: TRBJ1-1
V gene: TRBV7-9
clone size: NA
D gene: NA
CDR3 DNA: TGTGCCAGCAGCCCAAGGGTGAGGGGGGCGAACACTGAAGCTTTCTTT
CDR3 protein: CASSPRVRGANTEAFF

J gene: TRBJ2-5
V gene: TRBV5-1
clone size: NA
D gene: NA
CDR3 DNA: TGCGCCAGCAGCTTGGGAGGGCCGGAGACCCAGTACTTC
CDR3 protein: CASSLGGPETQYF

J gene: TRBJ2-7
V gene: TRBV28
clone size: NA
D gene: NA
CDR3 DNA: TGTGCCAGCAGTCCCCGGGACAAACCCCGGGAATACGAGCAGTACTTC
CDR3 protein: CASSPRDKPREYEQYF

J gene: TRBJ1-5
V gene: TRBV19
clone size: NA
D gene: NA
CDR3 DNA: TGTGCCAGTAGCTCAGACGGTTATAGCAATCAGCCCCAGCATTTT
CDR3 protein: CASSSDGYSNQPQHF

J gene: TRBJ2-7
V gene: TRBV4-3
clone size: NA
D gene: NA
CDR3 DNA: TGCGCCAGCAGCCAAGGGACAGAAGGAAGCTCCTACGAGCAGTACTTC
CDR3 protein: CASSQGTEGSSYEQYF

J gene: TRBJ2-3
V gene: TRBV13
clone size: NA
D gene: NA
CDR3 DNA: TGTGCCAGCAGCCCTGAGGGGCGTTCCACAGATACGCAGTATTTT
CDR3 protein: CASSPEGRSTDTQYF

J gene: TRBJ2-1
V gene: TRBV11-2
clone size: NA
D gene: NA
CDR3 DNA: TGTGCCAGCCGCGGGATAGGCGCGTCGACCGGCGATGAGCAGTTCTTC
CDR3 protein: CASRGIGASTGDEQFF

J gene: TRBJ2-5
V gene: TRBV5-6
clone size: few
D gene: NA
CDR3 DNA: TGTGCCAGCAGCTTTAGCGGACGCCAAGAGACCCAGTACTTC
CDR3 protein: CASSFSGRQETQYF

J gene: TRBJ2-7
V gene: TRBV6-6
clone size: NA
D gene: NA
CDR3 DNA: TGTGCCAGCACCGACGCCTACGAGCAGTACTTC
CDR3 protein: CASTDAYEQYF

J gene: TRBJ2-7
V gene: TRBV6-5
clone size: once
D gene: NA
CDR3 DNA: TGTGCCAGCAGCCCTACAGCTCCCCCCCGCTACGAGCAGTACTTC
CDR3 protein: CASSPTAPPRYEQYF

J gene: TRBJ2-5
V gene: TRBV27
clone size: NA
D gene: TRBD2
CDR3 DNA: TGTGCCAGCAGTTTATTGGGGGAGGGCGAGACCCAGTACTTC
CDR3 protein: CASSLLGEGETQYF

J gene: TRBJ1-4
V gene: TRBV5-6
clone size: NA
D gene: TRBD1
CDR3 DNA: TGTGCCAGCAGCTCGGAGACAGGGAATGAAAAACTGTTTTTT
CDR3 protein: CASSSETGNEKLFF

J gene: TRBJ1-2
V gene: TRBV18
clone size: NA
D gene: TRBD1
CDR3 DNA: TGTGCCAGCTACCTAGACAGGGGGCGTAACTATGGCTACACCTTC
CDR3 protein: CASYLDRGRNYGYTF

J gene: TRBJ2-7
V gene: TRBV9
clone size: NA
D gene: TRBD1
CDR3 DNA: TGTGCCAGCAGCAGCCCCGGGACAGGGTTCCACGAGCAGTACTTC
CDR3 protein: CASSSPGTGFHEQYF

J gene: TRBJ2-3
V gene: TRBV4-1
clone size: NA
D gene: NA
CDR3 DNA: TGCGCCAGCAGCCAAGAGGGGGCCAGGACAGATACGCAGTATTTT
CDR3 protein: CASSQEGARTDTQYF

J gene: TRBJ2-7
V gene: TRBV2
clone size: NA
D gene: NA
CDR3 DNA: TGTGCCAGCAGTGATATAGGGGCATTAATAGACGAGCAGTACTTC
CDR3 protein: CASSDIGALIDEQYF

J gene: TRBJ2-7
V gene: TRBV5-8
clone size: NA
D gene: NA
CDR3 DNA: TGTGCCAGCAGCAACCGGGACGCATACCTCAGCTCCTACGAGCAGTACTTC
CDR3 protein: CASSNRDAYLSSYEQYF

J gene: TRBJ1-1
V gene: TRBV6-1
clone size: once
D gene: NA
CDR3 DNA: TGTGCCAGCAGCTCAAACACTGAAGCTTTCTTT
CDR3 protein: CASSSNTEAFF

J gene: TRBJ2-5
V gene: TRBV5-4
clone size: NA
D gene: NA
CDR3 DNA: TGTGCCAGCAGCTTGGTGACAGGTCAAGAGACCCAGTACTTC
CDR3 protein: CASSLVTGQETQYF

J gene: TRBJ2-3
V gene: TRBV9
clone size: once
D gene: NA
CDR3 DNA: TGTGCCAGCAGCGTTGGGGGCCGGGACATCACCGCCCCAGATACGCAGTATTTT
CDR3 protein: CASSVGGRDITAPDTQYF

J gene: TRBJ2-5
V gene: TRBV30
clone size: NA
D gene: TRBD2
CDR3 DNA: TGTGCCTGGACCAATACTAGCGGGGTCCGGGAGACCCAGTACTTC
CDR3 protein: CAWTNTSGVRETQYF

J gene: TRBJ2-1
V gene: TRBV7-2
clone size: NA
D gene: NA
CDR3 DNA: TGTGCCAGCCGCCCCGGGGCGGTCTACAATGAGCAGTTCTTC
CDR3 protein: CASRPGAVYNEQFF

J gene: TRBJ1-2
V gene: TRBV2
clone size: NA
D gene: NA
CDR3 DNA: TGTGCTCAGCACGGGGCCTTATATGGCTACACCTTC
CDR3 protein: CAQHGALYGYTF

J gene: TRBJ2-3
V gene: TRBV5-1
clone size: NA
D gene: NA
CDR3 DNA: TGCGCCAGCAGCTTGGTTCCCGGGGTAGTGGAGATCAGGGATACGCAGTATTTT
CDR3 protein: CASSLVPGVVEIRDTQYF

J gene: TRBJ2-7
V gene: TRBV2
clone size: NA
D gene: NA
CDR3 DNA: TGTGCCAGCAGTCCAGGGTCCTCCTACGAGCAGTACTTC
CDR3 protein: CASSPGSSYEQYF

J gene: TRBJ1-4
V gene: TRBV13
clone size: NA
D gene: NA
CDR3 DNA: TGTGCCAGCAGCGCGCAACAGCTGGGTGAAAAACTGTTTTTT
CDR3 protein: CASSAQQLGEKLFF

J gene: TRBJ2-3
V gene: TRBV6-5
clone size: NA
D gene: NA
CDR3 DNA: TGTGCCAGCCGTAACACAGATACGCAGTATTTT
CDR3 protein: CASRNTDTQYF

J gene: TRBJ1-2
V gene: TRBV9
clone size: NA
D gene: NA
CDR3 DNA: TGTGCCAGCAGCGTAGGGCAGACAGGTTATGGCTACACCTTC
CDR3 protein: CASSVGQTGYGYTF

J gene: TRBJ2-3
V gene: TRBV9
clone size: NA
D gene: NA
CDR3 DNA: TGTGCCAGCAGCGTAGGAGGAGAAGATACGCAGTATTTT
CDR3 protein: CASSVGGEDTQYF

J gene: TRBJ2-1
V gene: TRBV7-9
clone size: NA
D gene: NA
CDR3 DNA: TGTGCCAGCAGCTCGATAGGACAGCTCAATGAGCAGTTCTTC
CDR3 protein: CASSSIGQLNEQFF

J gene: TRBJ2-2
V gene: TRBV9
clone size: NA
D gene: NA
CDR3 DNA: TGTGCCAGCAGCGCCCTTACAGTGAACACCGGGGAGCTGTTTTTT
CDR3 protein: CASSALTVNTGELFF

J gene: TRBJ1-1
V gene: TRBV7-9
clone size: NA
D gene: NA
CDR3 DNA: TGTGCCAGCAGCTTAGAATGGACACGGGACAATGAAGCTTTCTTT
CDR3 protein: CASSLEWTRDNEAFF

J gene: TRBJ2-5
V gene: TRBV27
clone size: NA
D gene: TRBD1
CDR3 DNA: TGTGCCAGCAGTTGGACAGGGGGCTGGGAGACCCAGTACTTC
CDR3 protein: CASSWTGGWETQYF

J gene: TRBJ1-6
V gene: TRBV4-1
clone size: NA
D gene: NA
CDR3 DNA: TGCGCCAGCAGCCAATCCTATGGCGGGACTTCACCCCTCCACTTT
CDR3 protein: CASSQSYGGTSPLHF

J gene: TRBJ1-2
V gene: TRBV2
clone size: NA
D gene: TRBD1
CDR3 DNA: TGTGCCAGCAGTGAGGGGGGACAGTTCTATGGCTACACCTTC
CDR3 protein: CASSEGGQFYGYTF

J gene: TRBJ2-2
V gene: TRBV6-5
clone size: NA
D gene: TRBD1
CDR3 DNA: TGTGCCAGCAGGGACGACAGGGGGAACACCGGGGAGCTGTTTTTT
CDR3 protein: CASRDDRGNTGELFF

J gene: TRBJ2-7
V gene: TRBV7-6
clone size: NA
D gene: TRBD1
CDR3 DNA: TGTGCCAGCAGCTTAGCGCTACAGGGGGTCCACGAGCAGTACTTC
CDR3 protein: CASSLALQGVHEQYF